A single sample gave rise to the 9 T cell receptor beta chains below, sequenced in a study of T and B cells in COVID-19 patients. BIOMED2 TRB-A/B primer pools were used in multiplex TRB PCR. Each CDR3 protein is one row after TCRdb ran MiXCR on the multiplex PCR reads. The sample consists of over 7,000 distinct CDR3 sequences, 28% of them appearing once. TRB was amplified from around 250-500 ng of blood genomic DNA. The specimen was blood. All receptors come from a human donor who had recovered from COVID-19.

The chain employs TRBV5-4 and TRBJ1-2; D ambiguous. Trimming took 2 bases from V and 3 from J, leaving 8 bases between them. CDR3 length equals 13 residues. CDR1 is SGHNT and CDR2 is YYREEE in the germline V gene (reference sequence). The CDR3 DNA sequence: TGTGCCAGCAGCTTCGCCCAGGACTATGGCTACACCTTC. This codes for CASSFAQDYGYTF.

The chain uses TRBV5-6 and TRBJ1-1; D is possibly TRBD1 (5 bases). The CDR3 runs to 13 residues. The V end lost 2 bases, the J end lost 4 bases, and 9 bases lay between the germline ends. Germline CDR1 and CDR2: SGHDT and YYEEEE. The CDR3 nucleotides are TGTGCCAGCAGCTTTAAGGGGACCACTGAAGCTTTCTTT. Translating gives CASSFKGTTEAFF.

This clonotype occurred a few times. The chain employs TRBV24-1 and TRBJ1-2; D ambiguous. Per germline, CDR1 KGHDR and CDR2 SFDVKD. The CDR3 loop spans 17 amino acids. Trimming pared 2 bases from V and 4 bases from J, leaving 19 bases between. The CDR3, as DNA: TGTGCCACCAGTGATTCTCCCTGGGGAGGGCAGAGCTATGGCTACACCTTC. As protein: CATSDSPWGGQSYGYTF.

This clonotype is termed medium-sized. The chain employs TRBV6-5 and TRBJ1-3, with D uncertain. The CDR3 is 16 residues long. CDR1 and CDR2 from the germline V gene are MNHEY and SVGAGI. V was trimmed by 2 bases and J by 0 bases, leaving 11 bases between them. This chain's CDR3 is CASSYDILHSGNTIYF. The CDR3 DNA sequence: TGTGCCAGCAGTTACGACATACTTCACTCTGGAAACACCATATATTTT.

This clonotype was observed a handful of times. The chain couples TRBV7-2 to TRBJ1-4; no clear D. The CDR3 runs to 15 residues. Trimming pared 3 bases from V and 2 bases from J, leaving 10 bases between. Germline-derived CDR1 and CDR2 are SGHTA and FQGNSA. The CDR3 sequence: CASSLARATNEKLFF. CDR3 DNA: TGTGCCAGCAGCTTGGCCCGGGCGACTAATGAAAAACTGTTTTTT.

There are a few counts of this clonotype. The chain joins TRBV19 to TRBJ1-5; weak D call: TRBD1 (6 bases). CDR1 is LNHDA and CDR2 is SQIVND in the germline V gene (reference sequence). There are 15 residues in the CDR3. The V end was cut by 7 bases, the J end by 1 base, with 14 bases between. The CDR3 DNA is TGTGCCAGTATCGGGGGCCTCCTGAGCAATCAGCCCCAGCATTTT. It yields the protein CASIGGLLSNQPQHF.

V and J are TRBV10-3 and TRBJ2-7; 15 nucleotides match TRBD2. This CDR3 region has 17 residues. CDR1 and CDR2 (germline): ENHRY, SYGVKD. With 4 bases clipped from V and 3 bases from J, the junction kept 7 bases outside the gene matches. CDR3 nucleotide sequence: TGTGCCATCAGTGGTCCCGGGACTAGCGGGGGGTACTACGAGCAGTACGTC. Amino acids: CAISGPGTSGGYYEQYV.

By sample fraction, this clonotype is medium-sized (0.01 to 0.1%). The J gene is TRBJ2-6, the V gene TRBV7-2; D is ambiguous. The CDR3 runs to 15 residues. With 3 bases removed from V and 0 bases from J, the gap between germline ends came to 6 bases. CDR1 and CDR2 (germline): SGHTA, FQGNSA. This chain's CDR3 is CASSFAISGANVLTF. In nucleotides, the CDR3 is TGTGCCAGCAGCTTCGCCATCTCTGGGGCCAACGTCCTGACTTTC.

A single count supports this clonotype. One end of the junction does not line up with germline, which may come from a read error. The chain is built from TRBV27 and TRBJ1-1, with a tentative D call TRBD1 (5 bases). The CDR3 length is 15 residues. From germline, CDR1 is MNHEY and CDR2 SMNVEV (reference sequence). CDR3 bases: TGTACCAGCAGTTTATCGGGAGGGGTGGCCACTGAAGCTTTCTTT. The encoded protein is CTSSLSGGVATEAFF.